Shown below are 29 T cell receptor beta chains from a single sample sequenced in a study of cytomegalovirus exposure and HLA in healthy donors. The PCR was carried out with 60 Vbeta primers and 13 Jbeta primers. Some clones are missing from TCRdb's copy, which holds only in-frame ones; the method was immunoSEQ multiplex PCR. The sample lists 97,000 or so clones, more than 60% occurring once. Sequencing was done on a sample of PBMCs. Receptors were obtained from a man over 45 in good health and CMV-seronegative.

This clone turned up a few times. The chain combines TRBV29-1 with TRBJ2-7; TRBD2 matches 10 bases. The CDR3 is 15 residues long. The junction had 8 bases not matched to a gene; V was cut back by 4 bases and J by 2 bases. Germline assignment: CDR1 SQVTM and CDR2 ANQGSEA. CDR3 sequence (DNA): TGCAGCGTTGGGCTAGCGGGAGTTGGAACCTACGAGCAGTACTTC. This translates into CSVGLAGVGTYEQYF.

The chain uses TRBV7-2 and TRBJ2-1; 10 positions agree with TRBD2. The CDR3 is 17 residues long. Germline CDR1 is SGHTA and CDR2 is FQGNSA. V dropped 5 bases and J dropped 4; count of bases not matched to a gene: 11. This chain's CDR3 is CASSHRGTSDKYNEQFF. The DNA of the CDR3 is TGTGCCAGCAGCCATAGAGGGACTAGCGACAAATACAATGAGCAGTTCTTC.

The rearrangement joins TRBV18 to TRBJ2-1, with TRBD2 identical over 9 bases. The J segment lost 9 bases and the V segment lost 1 base, leaving 4 bases of the junction unmatched. This CDR3 spans 14 amino acids. The V gene's germline CDR1 is KGHSH and CDR2 LQKENI. DNA of the CDR3: TGTGCCAGCTCACCACAAGCGGGAGGTAGTGAGCAGTTCTTC. Encoded protein: CASSPQAGGSEQFF.

This clone was observed a handful of times. The chain links TRBV1 to TRBJ2-5; the listed D gene, TRBD2, was not tested against the DNA. TRBV1 constitutes a pseudogene. The CDR3 has 17 residues. CDR3 region: CTSSQDGASGRGETQYF. The CDR3 coding sequence is TGCACCAGCAGCCAAGATGGGGCTAGCGGGAGGGGAGAGACCCAGTACTTC.

The J gene is TRBJ1-2, the V gene TRBV7-9; perhaps TRBD1 as D (5 bases). From germline, CDR1 is SEHNR and CDR2 FQNEAQ (reference sequence). Trimming shortened V by 6 bases and J by 2 bases, and 13 bases separated the two germline ends. This CDR3 region has 14 residues. The CDR3 coding sequence is TGTGCCAGCAGTGCCCGACAGAGAAACTATGGCTACACCTTC. Its translation is CASSARQRNYGYTF.

In this sample, this clone turned up many times. This chain connects TRBV6-1 to TRBJ1-2, with 9 bases identical to TRBD1. Trimming cost V 6 bases and J 8 bases; bases outside gene matches: 4. Germline V gene data show CDR1 as MNHNS and CDR2 as SASEGT. This CDR3 spans 12 amino acids. CDR3 DNA sequence: TGTGCCAGCAGCCACAGGGGGCGAGGCTACACCTTC. It translates to CASSHRGRGYTF.

The rearrangement uses TRBV5-5 and TRBJ2-7; D possibly corresponds to TRBD2 (5 bases). The V gene lost 1 base and the J gene lost 3 bases, with 14 bases spanning the gap. CDR3 length: 15 residues. Germline V gives CDR1 SGHKS, CDR2 YYEKEE (reference sequence). The CDR3 DNA sequence: TGTGCCAGCAGCTTGTTTTTGGGAGCACTCTACGAGCAGTACTTC. Translating it yields CASSLFLGALYEQYF.

The chain couples TRBV10-3 to TRBJ2-7, with 7 bases that match TRBD1. The germline CDR1 and CDR2 sequences are ENHRY and SYGVKD. V shed 4 bases and J 3 bases; nucleotides not matched to a gene: 15. The CDR3 extends over 17 amino acids. DNA of the CDR3: TGTGCCATCAGTGTTCTCGGGACAGCAAGGTCCGGCTACGAGCAGTACTTC. As protein: CAISVLGTARSGYEQYF.

This clone has a single count. The rearrangement links TRBV9 to TRBJ1-2; 7 bases map to TRBD1. The germline V gene encodes CDR1 SGDLS and CDR2 YYNGEE. This CDR3 region has 15 residues. Trimming cost V 2 bases and J 4 bases; bases outside gene matches: 8. The CDR3 sequence is CASSVYSTGSYGYTF. As DNA, the CDR3 is TGTGCCAGCAGCGTCTACTCGACAGGGTCCTATGGCTACACCTTC.

CDR3 coding DNA: TGTGCCAGCAGTTTTATGGACAGGAGTAACACTGAAGCTTTCTTT. The encoded protein is CASSFMDRSNTEAFF. The gene calls are TRBV28 and TRBJ1-1, with TRBD1 matching over 7 bases. Germline assignment: CDR1 MDHEN and CDR2 SYDVKM. V lost 3 bases and J lost 2; bases outside the gene matches: 6. The CDR3 spans 15 residues.

This sequence joins TRBV11-2 and TRBJ1-1, with D tentatively TRBD1 (6 bases). Trimming removed 5 bases from V and 0 bases from J, with 16 bases in between. The CDR3 loop spans 16 amino acids. CDR1 is SGHAT, CDR2 FQNNGV, per germline. CDR3 sequence reads: CASSPSGGALNTEAFF. The CDR3 bases are TGTGCCAGCAGCCCTTCGGGGGGGGCTTTGAACACTGAAGCTTTCTTT.

This clone was counted a single time. This chain links TRBV6-1 with TRBJ1-6; D not certain. Germline assignment: CDR1 MNHNS and CDR2 SASEGT. V dropped 10 bases and J dropped 6 bases, with 16 bases sitting between them. This CDR3 has 14 amino acids. The CDR3 reads CATSIGEFNSPLHF. Written as DNA, the CDR3 is TGTGCCACTTCTATCGGGGAGTTTAATTCACCCCTCCACTTT.

The gene calls are TRBV7-3 and TRBJ2-7; 11 nucleotides line up with TRBD1. Germline V gives CDR1 SGHTA, CDR2 FQGTGA. V was clipped by 4 bases and J by 4 bases; unmatched bases: 6. CDR3 length equals 15 residues. The DNA of the CDR3 is TGTGCCAGCAGCTCGGGACAGGGGGTAGGTTACGAGCAGTACTTC. Its protein is CASSSGQGVGYEQYF.

Regarding this clone: Other DNA variants within this sample encode the same CDR3. CDR3 coding DNA: TGTGCCAGCAGTAAACAGGGCATGAACACTGAAGCTTTCTTT. Translating gives CASSKQGMNTEAFF. This rearrangement joins TRBV6-6 to TRBJ1-1, with D perhaps matching TRBD1 (6 bases). In germline, CDR1 is MNHNY, CDR2 SVGAGI (reference sequence). The germline V and J ends were trimmed by 5 bases and 0 bases, with 10 bases remaining between them. This CDR3 is built from 14 residues.

The rearrangement links TRBV7-6 to TRBJ2-1; TRBD2 is a possible D gene (5 bases). The CDR3 is 16 residues long. V lost 1 base to trimming and J lost 5 bases, with 15 bases between them. CDR1 and CDR2 from the germline V gene are SGHVS and FNYEAQ. The chain's CDR3 is CASSLGSPAANNEQFF. The CDR3 DNA reads as TGTGCCAGCAGCTTAGGAAGTCCAGCGGCGAACAATGAGCAGTTCTTC.

The V and J genes are TRBV5-4 and TRBJ1-3, with D possibly matching TRBD1 (6 bases). V lost 4 bases and J lost 0, with 11 bases in between. The CDR3 spans 15 residues. Per germline, CDR1 SGHNT and CDR2 YYREEE (reference sequence). The CDR3 DNA sequence: TGTGCCAGCAGCAGGGACACCAGCTCTGGAAACACCATATATTTT. Its translation is CASSRDTSSGNTIYF.

J is TRBJ2-1 and V is TRBV7-2; 13 nucleotides line up with TRBD2. The germline V gene has CDR1 SGHTA and CDR2 FQGNSA. After removal of 1 base from V and 7 bases from J, the junction contained 4 bases not matched to a gene. The CDR3 is made up of 16 amino acids. The CDR3 sequence: CASSLGGTSGDNEQFF. Written as DNA, the CDR3 is TGTGCCAGCAGCTTAGGGGGGACTAGCGGGGATAATGAGCAGTTCTTC.

The J gene is TRBJ1-4, the V gene TRBV6-1; D gene ambiguous. The V gene's germline CDR1 is MNHNS and CDR2 SASEGT. The CDR3 is made up of 14 amino acids. V lost 5 bases, J lost 4 bases, and 11 bases lay in between. The DNA for the CDR3 is TGTGCCAGCAGTTCCCGACGGAGTAATGAAAAACTGTTTTTT. Translating gives CASSSRRSNEKLFF.

V is TRBV7-2 and J is TRBJ2-7; maybe TRBD2 (7 bases). Deletions cut 5 bases from V and 2 bases from J, with 19 bases between. Germline assignment: CDR1 SGHTA and CDR2 FQGNSA. The CDR3 sequence is 16 residues long. The CDR3 nucleotides are TGTGCCAGCAGCGCCCTCGGATGGGGGGGCGCCTACGAGCAGTACTTC. Its protein is CASSALGWGGAYEQYF.

This clone was seen once. This rearrangement joins TRBV14 to TRBJ1-1; 8 nucleotides match TRBD1. CDR3 length: 14 amino acids. Germline loops: CDR1 SGHDN, CDR2 FVKESK. Trimming took 2 bases from V and 7 from J; bases not matched to a gene: 6. The CDR3 DNA sequence: TGTGCCAGCAGCCAACGGGCAGGGGGCAGTGAAGCTTTCTTT. Translation gives CASSQRAGGSEAFF.

The chain carries TRBV7-2 and TRBJ2-7, with 12 bases aligning to TRBD2. The CDR3 is made up of 18 amino acids. V trimming: 2 bases; J trimming: 6 bases; junction bases outside the gene matches: 14. CDR1 is SGHTA, CDR2 FQGNSA, per germline. CDR3 nucleotide sequence: TGTGCCAGCAGCTTATATCCGGCTAGCGGGGGGGCTCTGGCCGAGCAGTACTTC. It specifies CASSLYPASGGALAEQYF.

This rearrangement joins TRBV11-2 to TRBJ2-5, with D perhaps matching TRBD2 (6 bases). The germline gives CDR1 SGHAT, CDR2 FQNNGV. The V and J ends lost 5 bases and 5 bases respectively, with 18 bases between them. The CDR3 extends over 15 amino acids. In nucleotides, the CDR3 is TGTGCCAGCAGCCCGAGACTAGTTATGACGGAGACCCAGTACTTC. The encoded protein is CASSPRLVMTETQYF.

The chain employs TRBV19 and TRBJ1-4, with 8 nucleotides matching TRBD1. In germline, CDR1 is LNHDA, CDR2 SQIVND (reference sequence). V shed 4 bases, J shed 8 bases, and the junction held 9 bases outside the gene matches. The CDR3 has 15 residues. CDR3 sequence: CASSNLQGAREKLFF. In DNA, the CDR3 is TGTGCCAGTAGTAACCTCCAGGGGGCACGGGAAAAACTGTTTTTT.

This clone has only one observation. This sequence joins TRBV30 and TRBJ2-5, with TRBD1 matching over 7 bases. CDR1 and CDR2 (germline): GTSNPN, SVGIG (reference sequence). The CDR3 runs 13 residues. V shed 2 bases and J 2 bases; nucleotides not matched to a gene: 2. CDR3 nucleotides: TGTGCCTGGAGTAGACAGGGTCAAGAGACCCAGTACTTC. Its translation is CAWSRQGQETQYF.

This sequence joins TRBV5-6 and TRBJ2-1, with TRBD1 as a possible D gene (6 bases). Trimming removed 0 bases from V and 4 bases from J, with 8 bases in between. The germline V gene encodes CDR1 SGHDT and CDR2 YYEEEE. CDR3 length: 14 residues. CDR3 amino acids: CASSLGGPYNEQFF. DNA for the CDR3: TGTGCCAGCAGCTTGGGGGGGCCTTACAATGAGCAGTTCTTC.

The chain recombines TRBV28 with TRBJ2-7; 9 bases are a match to TRBD1. The CDR3 is 13 amino acids. J gave up 7 bases and V 4 bases, and 5 bases lay outside the gene matches. CDR1 and CDR2 from the germline V gene are MDHEN and SYDVKM. In DNA, the CDR3 is TGTGCCAGCAGTTCCAACAGGGGGCGGGAGCAGTACTTC. It is translated as CASSSNRGREQYF.

The chain recombines TRBV28 with TRBJ1-5; no clear D gene. The length of the CDR3 is 13 residues. Trimming cost V 6 bases and J 3 bases, with 9 bases left between them. Germline V gene data show CDR1 as MDHEN and CDR2 as SYDVKM. CDR3 protein: CASRRLYNQPQHF. CDR3 nucleotides: TGTGCCAGCAGGCGACTCTACAATCAGCCCCAGCATTTT.

CDR3 sequence reads: CASSRDRAFRNYEQYF. CDR3 coding DNA: TGTGCCAGCAGCCGGGATCGTGCGTTTCGGAACTACGAGCAGTACTTC. The chain uses TRBV7-9 and TRBJ2-7; TRBD2 is a possible D gene (5 bases). Trimming shortened V by 5 bases and J by 3 bases, and 20 bases separated the two germline ends. Germline assignment: CDR1 SEHNR and CDR2 FQNEAQ (reference sequence). This CDR3 has 16 amino acids.

V usage is TRBV5-8 and J usage is TRBJ2-1, with TRBD2 identical over 11 bases. The length of the CDR3 is 15 residues. Per the germline V gene, CDR1 is SGHTS and CDR2 is YDEGEE. J gave up 3 bases and V 6 bases, and 5 bases lay outside the gene matches. CDR3 residues: CASIAGGPLYNEQFF. The DNA for the CDR3 is TGTGCCAGCATAGCGGGAGGGCCTCTCTACAATGAGCAGTTCTTC. Using reference TRBV5-8 and TRBJ2-1 for the parts outside the CDR3, the full variable domain is EAGVTQSPTHLIKTRGQQATLRCSPISGHTSVYWYQQALGLGLQFLLWYDEGEERNRGNFPPRFSGRQFPNYSSELNVNALELEDSALYLCASIAGGPLYNEQFFGPGTRLTVL.